One sample yielded the 15 T cell receptor beta chains listed below, sequenced in a study of cytomegalovirus exposure and HLA in healthy donors. The PCR made use of 60 Vbeta and 13 Jbeta primers. Sequenced by immunoSEQ multiplex PCR; TCRdb stores in-frame clones only, minus some. The sample shows about 160,000 clones, roughly 82% of them seen only once. The source material was PBMCs. The receptors stem from a man in his fifties or sixties in good health and CMV-seropositive.

In its sample, this clone was seen a few times. This chain joins TRBV7-8 and TRBJ2-7; D possibly corresponds to TRBD1 (5 bases). The CDR3 runs 13 residues. Germline CDR1 reads SGHVS; CDR2 reads FQNEAQ. V was cut by 5 bases and J by 1 base, with 9 bases left in between. The CDR3 DNA reads TGTGCCAGCAGCATTAGACAGTCCTACGAGCAGTACTTC. Protein sequence: CASSIRQSYEQYF.

This clone was detected a few times. The V gene is TRBV6-5, the J gene TRBJ1-1; the match to TRBD1 covers 7 bases. The V segment lost 10 bases and the J segment 3 bases; nucleotides outside the gene matches: 8. CDR3 length: 13 residues. Germline lookup yields CDR1 MNHEY and CDR2 SVGAGI. CDR3 DNA sequence: TGTGCCACCACCCGACAGGGCCACACTGAAGCTTTCTTT. Its protein is CATTRQGHTEAFF.

This chain connects TRBV6-5 to TRBJ1-2; TRBD1 matches 7 bases. Germline lookup yields CDR1 MNHEY and CDR2 SVGAGI. V lost 6 bases to trimming and J lost 3 bases; unmatched junction nucleotides: 7. The CDR3 loop spans 14 amino acids. The CDR3 loop reads CASSPTTGDYGYTF. CDR3 nucleotide sequence: TGTGCCAGCAGCCCCACAACAGGGGACTATGGCTACACCTTC.

The chain couples TRBV19 to TRBJ1-1; possibly TRBD1 for D (5 bases). Per germline, CDR1 LNHDA and CDR2 SQIVND (reference sequence). The CDR3 covers 14 residues. V gave up 5 bases and J gave up 0 bases, with 10 bases separating them. As DNA, the CDR3 is TGTGCCAGTAGTGCGGGGCATATGAACACTGAAGCTTTCTTT. It specifies CASSAGHMNTEAFF.

CDR3 sequence reads: CASSQLGTGSYEQYF. The CDR3 bases are TGTGCCAGCAGCCAGTTAGGGACAGGGTCCTACGAGCAGTACTTC. This chain joins TRBV14 and TRBJ2-7, with 9 positions matching TRBD1. After removal of 3 bases from V and 1 base from J, the junction contained 4 bases not matched to a gene. CDR3 length equals 15 residues. Germline V gene data show CDR1 as SGHDN and CDR2 as FVKESK.

The V gene is TRBV7-2, the J gene TRBJ2-2, with 8 bases aligning to TRBD2. This CDR3 is built from 15 residues. Trimming at V came to 5 bases and at J to 5 bases, leaving 7 bases not matched to a gene. CDR1 and CDR2 from the germline V gene are SGHTA and FQGNSA. The CDR3 DNA is TGTGCCAGCAGCGCTACACCGGGAGGGACCGGGGAGCTGTTTTTT. This gives the protein CASSATPGGTGELFF.

This sequence joins TRBV5-6 and TRBJ2-5; a possible D gene is TRBD2 (7 bases). The V gene's germline CDR1 is SGHDT and CDR2 YYEEEE. V lost 1 base and J 4 bases, leaving 11 bases between the germline ends. This CDR3 has 14 residues. The CDR3, as DNA: TGTGCCAGCAGCTTGAGGGGGGGCGGAGAGACCCAGTACTTC. Residues: CASSLRGGGETQYF.

The chain has TRBV5-6 and TRBJ1-1; maybe TRBD1 (5 bases). CDR1 and CDR2 (germline): SGHDT, YYEEEE. The CDR3 covers 14 residues. The V gene lost 0 bases and the J gene lost 3 bases, with 9 bases spanning the gap. The CDR3 nucleotides read TGTGCCAGCAGCTTGGACAGGAGACACACTGAAGCTTTCTTT. Amino acid sequence: CASSLDRRHTEAFF.

The chain links TRBV9 to TRBJ2-3; D is possibly TRBD1 (6 bases). V lost 4 bases and J 0 bases, leaving 12 bases between the germline ends. This CDR3 comprises 15 residues. Germline V gene lookup returns CDR1 SGDLS and CDR2 YYNGEE. The CDR3, as DNA: TGTGCCAGCAGCTCACCGGGACATAGCACAGATACGCAGTATTTT. Encoded protein: CASSSPGHSTDTQYF.

The gene calls are TRBV11-2 and TRBJ2-3; 14 nucleotides agree with TRBD2. J was trimmed by 5 bases and V by 1 base; bases with no gene match: 2. Germline V gene data show CDR1 as SGHAT and CDR2 as FQNNGV. The CDR3 runs 16 residues. CDR3 nucleotides: TGTGCCAGCAGCTTAGGTGGACTAGCGGGAGGAGATACGCAGTATTTT. It codes for CASSLGGLAGGDTQYF. Based on the CDR3 plus reference TRBV11-2 and TRBJ2-3, the full variable domain is EAGVAQSPRYKIIEKRQSVAFWCNPISGHATLYWYQQILGQGPKLLIQFQNNGVVDDSQLPKDRFSAERLKGVDSTLKIQPAKLEDSAVYLCASSLGGLAGGDTQYFGPGTRLTVL.

The CDR3 protein is CASSPDSSSGANVLTF. The CDR3 DNA follows: TGTGCCAGCAGCCCGGACAGCAGCTCTGGGGCCAACGTCCTGACTTTC. The gene calls are TRBV7-3 and TRBJ2-6, with D tentatively TRBD1 (6 bases). With 5 bases removed from V and 0 bases from J, the gap between germline ends came to 11 bases. The CDR3 runs 16 residues. Germline CDR1 SGHTA, CDR2 FQGTGA.

The chain has TRBV27 and TRBJ2-1, with D unresolved. CDR3 length equals 13 residues. The V end lost 3 bases, the J end lost 4 bases, and 7 bases lay between the germline ends. Germline CDR1 reads MNHEY; CDR2 reads SMNVEV (reference sequence). The chain's CDR3 is CASSFPPYNEQFF. CDR3 nucleotide sequence: TGTGCCAGCAGTTTCCCCCCTTACAATGAGCAGTTCTTC.

The J gene is TRBJ2-3, the V gene TRBV18, with D possibly matching TRBD2 (6 bases). Germline CDR1 KGHSH, CDR2 LQKENI. Deletions cut 2 bases from V and 2 bases from J, with 14 bases between. CDR3 length equals 16 residues. The CDR3: CASSPTGVRPTDTQYF. DNA of the CDR3: TGTGCCAGCTCACCAACGGGGGTGAGGCCCACAGATACGCAGTATTTT.

V gene TRBV25-1 combines with J gene TRBJ2-1; 8 nucleotides match TRBD2. Germline CDR1 reads MGHDK; CDR2 reads SYGVNS. V lost 1 base to trimming and J lost 10 bases; unmatched junction nucleotides: 18. The CDR3 is 18 residues long. The CDR3 nucleotides read TGTGCCAGCAGTGAATTCCCGACGCGGGGCGGGGGGCAAGGGGAGCAGTTCTTC. Amino acids: CASSEFPTRGGGQGEQFF.

The V call is TRBV11-2, the J call TRBJ1-2; 11 bases map to TRBD1. The junction had 10 bases not matched to a gene; V was cut back by 5 bases and J by 8 bases. This CDR3 has 15 residues. Germline-derived CDR1 and CDR2 are SGHAT and FQNNGV. CDR3 loop: CASSQLGQGARGYTF. Here the CDR3 DNA reads TGTGCCAGCAGCCAACTCGGACAGGGGGCGCGCGGCTACACCTTC.